This TCR beta chain stems from a study of T cells after yellow fever vaccination. Whole-study context: Fractions containing few cells were prepared with SMART-Seq v4 Ultra Low Input.

The CDR3 extends over 14 amino acids. V was clipped by 4 bases and J by 1 base, with 10 bases between them. Germline CDR1 is SGHDN and CDR2 is FVKESK. General study points: A minor fraction of clonotypes spanned both CD4 and CD8 compartments. Subsequent to the booster, the majority of primary-vaccination clones reappeared (under 98% CD4, 85% to 90% CD8). Bulk-population clonotypes that are abundant could appear as contaminants in FACS-sorted repertoires.

About this clonotype: Its matching antigen is unknown.

Via MiXCR, TCRdb re-called the 5' RACE reads, giving one row per CDR3 protein. The sample consists of 320,000 or so distinct CDR3 sequences, approximately 8% of them appearing once. The starting material was PBMCs, obtained approximately 47 days after the first yellow fever vaccination. The chain is built from TRBV14 and TRBJ2-5; D might be TRBD1 (6 bases). This TCR was recovered from a man younger than 35 who received the YFV17D yellow fever vaccine. DNA of the CDR3: TGTGCCAGCAGCCCAGGGACACTCCAAGAGACCCAGTACTTC. Translation: CASSPGTLQETQYF.